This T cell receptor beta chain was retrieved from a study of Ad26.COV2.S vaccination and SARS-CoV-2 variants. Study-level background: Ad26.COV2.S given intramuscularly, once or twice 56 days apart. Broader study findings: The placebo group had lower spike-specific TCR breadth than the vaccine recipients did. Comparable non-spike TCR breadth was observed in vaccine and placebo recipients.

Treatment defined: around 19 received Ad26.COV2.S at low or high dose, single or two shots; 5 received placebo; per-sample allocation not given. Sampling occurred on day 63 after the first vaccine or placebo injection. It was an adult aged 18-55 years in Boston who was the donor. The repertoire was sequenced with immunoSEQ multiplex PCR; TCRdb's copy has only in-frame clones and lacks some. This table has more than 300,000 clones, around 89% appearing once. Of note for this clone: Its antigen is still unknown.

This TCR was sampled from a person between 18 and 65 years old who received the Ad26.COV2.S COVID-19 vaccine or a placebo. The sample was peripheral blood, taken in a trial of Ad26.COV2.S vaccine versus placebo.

In nucleotides, the CDR3 is TGTGCCAGCAGCTCACTAGCGGGAAGGGATGGGGCCAACGTCCTGACTTTC. Amino acids: CASSSLAGRDGANVLTF. The rearrangement joins TRBV7-6 to TRBJ2-6; 10 nucleotides line up with TRBD2. The CDR3 has 17 residues. Germline V gene data show CDR1 as SGHVS and CDR2 as FNYEAQ. Losses at the gene ends were 4 bases for V and 3 bases for J; bases not matched to a gene: 6.